A single sample is the source of the 27 T cell receptor beta chains below, sequenced in a study of blood T cell repertoires in COVID-19. TCRdb's table, derived via immunoSEQ multiplex PCR, lists solely in-frame clones and lacks some. The table shows roughly 52,000 clones, with roughly 87% occurring only once. The sample was peripheral blood. The receptors shown here come from a man between 40 and 49 years old with COVID-19, enrolled during active disease.

The chain links TRBV10-1 to TRBJ2-2, with D possibly being TRBD2 (6 bases). The CDR3 contains 20 residues. From germline, CDR1 is WNHNN and CDR2 SYGVQD (reference sequence). The V and J ends lost 2 bases and 5 bases respectively, with 27 bases between them. The CDR3: CASSERRVATQSAGTGELFF. DNA for the CDR3: TGCGCCAGCAGTGAGAGGCGCGTTGCTACACAATCGGCGGGAACCGGGGAGCTGTTTTTT.

In its sample, this clone was seen a few times. The chain is built from TRBV5-8 and TRBJ2-1, with 8 bases lining up with TRBD2. Germline V CDR1 and CDR2: SGHTS, YDEGEE. The CDR3 is 13 amino acids. V lost 1 base and J lost 9; bases outside the gene matches: 3. The CDR3 DNA reads TGTGCCAGCAGCTTGCGGACTAGCAGTGAGCAGTTCTTC. Residues: CASSLRTSSEQFF.

The rearrangement links TRBV5-1 to TRBJ2-1; TRBD2 might be the D (6 bases). The ends were cut back, 4 bases at V and 2 bases at J, with 13 bases in the middle. The CDR3 is made up of 15 amino acids. Germline loops: CDR1 SGHRS, CDR2 YFSETQ. In DNA form, the CDR3 reads TGCGCCAGCAGCCTTAGCGGCACAGCCTACAATGAGCAGTTCTTC. Translation gives CASSLSGTAYNEQFF.

The chain employs TRBV2 and TRBJ2-3, with TRBD1 matching 8 bases. Trimming removed 2 bases from V and 3 bases from J; junction bases left unmatched: 1. The CDR3 consists of 14 residues. CDR1 and CDR2 (germline): SNHLY, FYNNEI. The CDR3 reads CASSEQGATDTQYF. CDR3 nucleotides: TGTGCCAGCAGTGAACAGGGGGCAACAGATACGCAGTATTTT.

The genes are TRBV5-1 and TRBJ2-7, with TRBD2 matching 11 bases. The length of the CDR3 is 14 residues. CDR1 SGHRS and CDR2 YFSETQ come from the germline V gene. V lost 0 bases, J lost 7 bases, and 3 bases stayed unmatched. CDR3 in DNA: TGCGCCAGCAGCTTGGTAGCGGGAGGGTCTGAGCAGTACTTC. Translated: CASSLVAGGSEQYF. The full variable domain, rest sourced from reference TRBV5-1 and TRBJ2-7, is KAGVTQTPRYLIKTRGQQVTLSCSPISGHRSVSWYQQTPGQGLQFLFEYFSETQRNKGNFPGRFSGRQFSNSRSEMNVSTLELGDSALYLCASSLVAGGSEQYFGPGTRLTVT.

The J gene is TRBJ1-1, the V gene TRBV4-1; TRBD1 is a possible D gene (6 bases). CDR1 and CDR2 from the germline V gene are MGHRA and YSYEKL. V lost 3 bases to trimming and J lost 5 bases, with 13 bases between them. This CDR3 contains 14 residues. The CDR3 region is CASSQWGRRTEAFF. CDR3 nucleotide sequence: TGCGCCAGCAGCCAGTGGGGGCGGAGGACTGAAGCTTTCTTT.

CDR3 in amino acids: CASSQEIWRQGNEQFF. DNA for the CDR3: TGCGCCAGCAGCCAAGAGATTTGGAGGCAGGGGAATGAGCAGTTCTTC. This chain uses TRBV4-1 with TRBJ2-1; maybe TRBD1 (6 bases). V was clipped by 0 bases and J by 7 bases, with 16 bases between them. This CDR3 has 16 residues. Germline lookup yields CDR1 MGHRA and CDR2 YSYEKL.

The V and J genes are TRBV6-5 and TRBJ2-7, with D maybe TRBD2 (6 bases). CDR3 length: 15 residues. Trimming pared 6 bases from V and 0 bases from J, leaving 15 bases between. In germline, CDR1 is MNHEY, CDR2 SVGAGI. DNA for the CDR3: TGTGCCAGCAGGGGGGGACTGGAAACCTCCTACGAGCAGTACTTC. Protein sequence: CASRGGLETSYEQYF.

The chain couples TRBV5-1 to TRBJ1-1; 7 bases line up with TRBD1. Germline CDR1 SGHRS, CDR2 YFSETQ. V lost 10 bases and J lost 1; bases outside the gene matches: 7. The CDR3 is 13 amino acids. The chain's CDR3 is CASRTGQNTEAFF. CDR3 bases: TGCGCCTCCCGGACAGGACAGAACACTGAAGCTTTCTTT.

V is TRBV30 and J is TRBJ2-2; TRBD1 is a possible D gene (5 bases). Deletions cut 7 bases from V and 6 bases from J, with 9 bases between. The CDR3 is 11 amino acids. CDR1 is GTSNPN, CDR2 SVGIG, per germline (reference sequence). In DNA, the CDR3 is TGTGCCTTACAGGCCGCCGGGGAGCTGTTTTTT. Translated: CALQAAGELFF.

This clone occurred once. The chain couples TRBV28 to TRBJ1-5, with D possibly matching TRBD1 (6 bases). V was pared by 6 bases and J by 4 bases, with 19 bases between. The V gene's germline CDR1 is MDHEN and CDR2 SYDVKM. The CDR3 has 16 amino acids. The CDR3 region is CASSPLGGLGNQPQHF. The CDR3 DNA reads as TGTGCCAGCAGCCCCCTCGGGGGGCTCGGTAATCAGCCCCAGCATTTT.

This chain connects TRBV7-9 to TRBJ2-7; TRBD2 might be the D (6 bases). Trimming shortened V by 5 bases and J by 0 bases, and 14 bases separated the two germline ends. CDR1 SEHNR and CDR2 FQNEAQ come from the germline V gene (reference sequence). The CDR3 has 15 amino acids. This CDR3 is CASSQKGGSSYEQYF. CDR3 bases: TGTGCCAGCAGCCAGAAGGGAGGAAGCTCCTACGAGCAGTACTTC.

The chain employs TRBV30 and TRBJ2-7; no clear D gene. Trimming pared 2 bases from V and 5 bases from J, leaving 13 bases between. The CDR3 length is 13 residues. CDR1 and CDR2 (germline): GTSNPN, SVGIG (reference sequence). As DNA, the CDR3 is TGTGCCTGGAGTATGCGGCAGTCCCACGAGCAGTACTTC. Translated, it gives CAWSMRQSHEQYF.

The V gene is TRBV28, the J gene TRBJ2-3, with 12 bases lining up with TRBD1. With 1 base clipped from V and 14 bases from J, the junction kept 10 bases outside the gene matches. The CDR3 runs to 15 residues. CDR1 MDHEN and CDR2 SYDVKM come from the germline V gene. The CDR3 nucleotides read TGTGCCAGCAGTTTATCCGGGACAGGGGGCTACGGTTGGTATTTT. It specifies CASSLSGTGGYGWYF.

This chain uses TRBV27 with TRBJ2-1; no reliable D call. V was shortened by 5 bases and J by 2 bases, with 7 bases between the two germline ends. Germline V CDR1 and CDR2: MNHEY, SMNVEV (reference sequence). The CDR3 loop spans 13 amino acids. The CDR3 region is CASSHPAYNEQFF. The DNA of the CDR3 is TGTGCCAGCAGTCATCCAGCCTACAATGAGCAGTTCTTC.

This clone was observed a handful of times. DNA for the CDR3: TGTGCCAGCAGTGGGGATGACAGCTCCGGGGCCAACGTCCTGACTTTC. Its translation: CASSGDDSSGANVLTF. V is TRBV25-1 and J is TRBJ2-6; perhaps TRBD1 as D (5 bases). From germline, CDR1 is MGHDK and CDR2 SYGVNS. The V end lost 4 bases, the J end lost 4 bases, and 14 bases lay between the germline ends. This CDR3 region has 16 residues.

The chain has TRBV28 and TRBJ1-5; 8 nucleotides match TRBD1. Germline V lookup: CDR1 MDHEN, CDR2 SYDVKM. The CDR3 is 16 amino acids. Trimming at V came to 8 bases and at J to 6 bases, leaving 15 bases not matched to a gene. The CDR3 DNA reads as TGTGCCAGCGGTCTAGGGACAGGTCTCTCTCCTCAGCCCCAGCATTTT. This sequence encodes CASGLGTGLSPQPQHF.

This clone was found a few times. The J gene is TRBJ2-7, the V gene TRBV4-1, with D possibly matching TRBD1 (6 bases). The germline CDR1 and CDR2 sequences are MGHRA and YSYEKL. The CDR3 sequence is 12 residues long. Trimming cost V 1 base and J 7 bases, with 8 bases left between them. The CDR3 nucleotides read TGCGCCAGCAGCCAAGCAGGGGCGGAGCAGTACTTC. Translation: CASSQAGAEQYF.

The rearrangement uses TRBV6-5 and TRBJ2-7, with a tentative D call TRBD1 (5 bases). CDR3 length: 12 amino acids. Trimming took off 4 bases at V and 5 bases at J, with 9 bases between the two ends. CDR1 and CDR2 from the germline V gene are MNHEY and SVGAGI. The CDR3 protein is CASSSGQNEQYF. In nucleotides, the CDR3 is TGTGCCAGCAGTTCCGGACAAAACGAGCAGTACTTC.

This chain connects TRBV7-9 to TRBJ1-4, with 9 bases aligning to TRBD1. V trimming: 4 bases; J trimming: 8 bases; junction bases outside the gene matches: 8. There are 15 residues in the CDR3. Looked up from germline, CDR1 is SEHNR and CDR2 is FQNEAQ (reference sequence). CDR3 loop: CASSSRDREWEKLFF. The CDR3 region has the DNA TGTGCCAGCAGCTCCCGGGACAGGGAGTGGGAAAAACTGTTTTTT.

The V gene is TRBV6-1, the J gene TRBJ2-2; 10 nucleotides agree with TRBD2. The CDR3 length is 16 residues. Trimming at V came to 2 bases and at J to 7 bases, leaving 7 bases not matched to a gene. The germline gives CDR1 MNHNS, CDR2 SASEGT. In DNA, the CDR3 is TGTGCCAGCAGTGAACATAGCGGGAGGCGTAACGGGGAGCTGTTTTTT. The encoded protein is CASSEHSGRRNGELFF.

This chain uses TRBV10-3 with TRBJ2-3, with 9 bases that match TRBD2. The CDR3 covers 15 residues. With 5 bases clipped from V and 2 bases from J, the junction kept 5 bases outside the gene matches. Germline loops: CDR1 ENHRY, CDR2 SYGVKD. The CDR3 nucleotides read TGTGCCATCAGTCTGGGGACTAGCTACACAGATACGCAGTATTTT. It is translated as CAISLGTSYTDTQYF.

The V gene is TRBV5-1, the J gene TRBJ1-5; possible D gene TRBD1, 5 bases. Per germline, CDR1 SGHRS and CDR2 YFSETQ. Trimming took off 2 bases at V and 5 bases at J, with 14 bases between the two ends. The CDR3 length is 15 residues. The CDR3 is CASSLGLGGDQPQHF. In nucleotides, the CDR3 is TGCGCCAGCAGCTTAGGGCTGGGAGGGGATCAGCCCCAGCATTTT.

The V gene is TRBV24-1, the J gene TRBJ2-3, with TRBD1 as a possible D gene (6 bases). The V and J ends lost 5 bases and 1 base respectively, with 9 bases between them. The CDR3 sequence is 14 residues long. Germline V gene lookup returns CDR1 KGHDR and CDR2 SFDVKD. In nucleotides, the CDR3 is TGTGCCACCAGTGCGGCAGGGGGCACAGATACGCAGTATTTT. Encoded protein: CATSAAGGTDTQYF.

The chain couples TRBV21-1 to TRBJ1-5; whether TRBD1, the table's D call, matches the DNA was not checked. TRBV21-1 is a known pseudogene. The CDR3 is 18 amino acids. CDR3 DNA: TGTGCCAGCCGCCGGGACAGTGAGTGTCTGTACGGCAATCAGCCCCAGCATTTT. Translating it yields CASRRDSECLYGNQPQHF.

V usage is TRBV7-8 and J usage is TRBJ1-5, with a tentative D call TRBD1 (5 bases). Trimming took 7 bases from V and 3 from J, leaving 16 bases between them. Germline CDR1 reads SGHVS; CDR2 reads FQNEAQ. The CDR3 sequence is 15 residues long. This chain's CDR3 is CASTLSAGNNQPQHF. CDR3 DNA sequence: TGTGCCAGCACCCTTAGTGCAGGGAACAATCAGCCCCAGCATTTT.

CDR3 residues: CASSEMVSGAYNEQFF. The CDR3 coding sequence is TGTGCCAGCAGTGAAATGGTTAGCGGGGCCTACAATGAGCAGTTCTTC. The rearrangement uses TRBV6-1 and TRBJ2-1; 8 bases line up with TRBD2. CDR3 length: 16 amino acids. Germline V gene sequence: CDR1 MNHNS, CDR2 SASEGT. Germline trimming cut 2 bases from V and 2 bases from J; bases unmatched to any gene: 5.